This TCR beta chain was obtained from a study of cytomegalovirus exposure and HLA in healthy donors. Across the study: Early released data had tens of millions of unique TCRs, all coming from HLA-typed donors.

At the time of sampling, donors were nominally healthy, though unrecorded immune exposures were likely. Study-wide results and caveats: HLA restriction was apparent for most CMV-associated TCR beta chains in a later analysis. A later analysis reportedly found fewer N-insertions in an Asian-associated ancestry cluster than the roughly 730-donor mean.

As for this clone: The antigen is unknown.

Primers included in the PCR were 60 Vbeta and 13 Jbeta primers. Data came from immunoSEQ multiplex PCR; TCRdb stores just in-frame clones and leaves some out. The sample holds 75,000 to 80,000 clones; more than 65% are singletons and the top ten take roughly 12%. CDR3 length equals 13 residues. Germline CDR1 reads LNHNV; CDR2 reads YYDKDF (reference sequence). Trimming removed 2 bases at V and 4 bases at J, with 8 bases between. The sequence came from a male donor in good health and CMV-seropositive. Sequencing input: PBMCs. This rearrangement joins TRBV15 to TRBJ1-1; D ambiguous. This CDR3 is CATSRSLVTEAFF. The CDR3, as DNA: TGTGCCACCAGCAGATCCCTTGTCACTGAAGCTTTCTTT.